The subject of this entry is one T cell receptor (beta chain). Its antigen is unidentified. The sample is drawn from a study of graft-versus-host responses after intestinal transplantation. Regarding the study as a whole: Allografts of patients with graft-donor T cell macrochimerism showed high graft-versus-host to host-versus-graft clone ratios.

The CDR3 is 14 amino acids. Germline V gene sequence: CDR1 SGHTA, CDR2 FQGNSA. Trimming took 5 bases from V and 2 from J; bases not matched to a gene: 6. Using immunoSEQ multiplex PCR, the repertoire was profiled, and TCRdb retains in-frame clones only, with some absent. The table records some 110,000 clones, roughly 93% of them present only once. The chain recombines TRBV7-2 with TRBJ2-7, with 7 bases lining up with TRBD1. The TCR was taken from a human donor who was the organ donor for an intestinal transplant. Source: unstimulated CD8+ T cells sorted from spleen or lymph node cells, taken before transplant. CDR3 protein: CASSGGQRTYEQYF. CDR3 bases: TGTGCCAGCAGCGGGGGACAGCGAACCTACGAGCAGTACTTC.